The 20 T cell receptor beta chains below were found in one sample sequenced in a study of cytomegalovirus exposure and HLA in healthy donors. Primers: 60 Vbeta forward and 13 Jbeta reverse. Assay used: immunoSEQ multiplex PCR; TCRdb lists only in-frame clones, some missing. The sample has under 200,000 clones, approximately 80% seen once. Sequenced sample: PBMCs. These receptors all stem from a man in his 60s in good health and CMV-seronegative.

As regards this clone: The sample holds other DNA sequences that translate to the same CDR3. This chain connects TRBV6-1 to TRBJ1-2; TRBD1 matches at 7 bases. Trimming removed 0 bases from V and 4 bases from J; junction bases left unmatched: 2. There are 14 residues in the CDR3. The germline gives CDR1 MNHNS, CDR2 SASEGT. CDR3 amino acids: CASSEARTGYGYTF. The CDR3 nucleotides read TGTGCCAGCAGTGAAGCAAGGACAGGCTATGGCTACACCTTC.

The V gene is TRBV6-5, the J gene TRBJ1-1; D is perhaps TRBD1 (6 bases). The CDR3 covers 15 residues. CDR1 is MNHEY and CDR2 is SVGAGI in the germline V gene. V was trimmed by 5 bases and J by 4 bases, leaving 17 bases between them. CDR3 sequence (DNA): TGTGCCAGCAGTCCAGGACAGACGTTAGTCACTGAAGCTTTCTTT. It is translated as CASSPGQTLVTEAFF.

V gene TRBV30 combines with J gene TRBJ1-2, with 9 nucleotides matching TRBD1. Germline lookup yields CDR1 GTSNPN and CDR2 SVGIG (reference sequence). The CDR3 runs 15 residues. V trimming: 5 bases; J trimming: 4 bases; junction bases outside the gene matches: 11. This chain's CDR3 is CAWRFPKTGGYGYTF. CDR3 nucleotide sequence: TGTGCCTGGCGTTTCCCTAAGACAGGGGGCTATGGCTACACCTTC. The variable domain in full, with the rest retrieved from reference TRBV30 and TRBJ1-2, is SQTIHQWPATLVQPVGSPLSLECTVEGTSNPNLYWYRQAAGRGLQLLFYSVGIGQISSEVPQNLSASRPQDRQFILSSKKLLLSDSGFYLCAWRFPKTGGYGYTFGSGTRLTVV.

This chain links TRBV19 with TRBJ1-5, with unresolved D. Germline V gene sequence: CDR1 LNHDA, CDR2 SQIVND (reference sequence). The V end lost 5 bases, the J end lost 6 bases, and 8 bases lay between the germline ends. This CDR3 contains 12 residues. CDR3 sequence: CASSLGSQPQHF. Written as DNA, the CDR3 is TGTGCCAGTAGTCTCGGGAGTCAGCCCCAGCATTTT. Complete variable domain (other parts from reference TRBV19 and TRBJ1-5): DGGITQSPKYLFRKEGQNVTLSCEQNLNHDAMYWYRQDPGQGLRLIYYSQIVNDFQKGDIAEGYSVSREKKESFPLTVTSAQKNPTAFYLCASSLGSQPQHFGDGTRLSIL.

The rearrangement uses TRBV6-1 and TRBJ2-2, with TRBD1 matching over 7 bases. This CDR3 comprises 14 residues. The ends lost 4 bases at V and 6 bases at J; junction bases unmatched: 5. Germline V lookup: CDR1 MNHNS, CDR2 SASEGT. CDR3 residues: CASSGQGPAGELFF. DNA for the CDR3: TGTGCCAGCAGTGGACAGGGTCCCGCCGGGGAGCTGTTTTTT.

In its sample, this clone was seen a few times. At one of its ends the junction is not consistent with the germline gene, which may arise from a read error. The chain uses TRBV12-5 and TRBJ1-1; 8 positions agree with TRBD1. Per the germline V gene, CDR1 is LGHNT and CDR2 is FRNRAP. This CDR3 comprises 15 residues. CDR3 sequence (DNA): TGTGCTAGTGGTTTGGTACTGGGACAGGAGATGCCCCTGCGCTTT. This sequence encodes CASGLVLGQEMPLRF.

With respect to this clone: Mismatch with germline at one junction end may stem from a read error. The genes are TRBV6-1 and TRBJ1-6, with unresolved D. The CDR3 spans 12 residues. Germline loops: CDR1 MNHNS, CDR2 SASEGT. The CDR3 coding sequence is TGTGCCAGCAGTGAGCTAGGAGGGCGAGGGTACTTT. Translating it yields CASSELGGRGYF.

In DNA form, the CDR3 reads TGTGCCAGCCAAAGATTCGGACAGGGAAGCAATCAGCCCCAGCATTTT. Amino acids: CASQRFGQGSNQPQHF. The chain uses TRBV27 and TRBJ1-5, with 8 positions matching TRBD1. The J segment lost 1 base and the V segment lost 8 bases, leaving 10 bases of the junction unmatched. The CDR3 is 16 residues long. CDR1 and CDR2 (germline): MNHEY, SMNVEV (reference sequence).

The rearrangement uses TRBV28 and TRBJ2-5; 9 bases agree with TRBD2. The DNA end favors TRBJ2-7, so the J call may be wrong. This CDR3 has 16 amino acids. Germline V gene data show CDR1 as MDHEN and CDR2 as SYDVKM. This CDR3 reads CASSFSLAGLSYEQYF. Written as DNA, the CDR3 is TGTGCCAGCAGTTTCAGCCTAGCGGGACTCTCCTACGAGCAGTACTTC.

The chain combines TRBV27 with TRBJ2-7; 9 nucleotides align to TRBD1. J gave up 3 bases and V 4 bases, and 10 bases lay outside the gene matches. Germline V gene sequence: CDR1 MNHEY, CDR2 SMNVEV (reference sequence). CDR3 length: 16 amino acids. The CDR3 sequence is CASSSRGQGQNYEQYF. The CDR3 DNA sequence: TGTGCCAGCAGTTCGCGTGGACAGGGGCAAAACTACGAGCAGTACTTC.

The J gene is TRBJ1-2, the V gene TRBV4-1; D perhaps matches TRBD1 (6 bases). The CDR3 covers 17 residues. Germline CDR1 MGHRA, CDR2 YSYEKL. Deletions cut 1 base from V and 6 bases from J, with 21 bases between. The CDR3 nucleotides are TGCGCCAGCAGCCAAGTAGGATGGGGGCAGGGGTTTCATGGCTACACCTTC. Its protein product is CASSQVGWGQGFHGYTF.

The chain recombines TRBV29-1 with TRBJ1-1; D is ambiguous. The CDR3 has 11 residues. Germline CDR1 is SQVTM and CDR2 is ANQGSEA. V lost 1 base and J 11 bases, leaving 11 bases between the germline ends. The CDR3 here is CSVEVGRIAFF. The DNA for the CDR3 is TGCAGCGTTGAAGTAGGGAGAATTGCTTTCTTT. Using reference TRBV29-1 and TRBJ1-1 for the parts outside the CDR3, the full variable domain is SAVISQKPSRDICQRGTSLTIQCQVDSQVTMMFWYRQQPGQSLTLIATANQGSEATYESGFVIDKFPISRPNLTFSTLTVSNMSPEDSSIYLCSVEVGRIAFFGQGTRLTVV.

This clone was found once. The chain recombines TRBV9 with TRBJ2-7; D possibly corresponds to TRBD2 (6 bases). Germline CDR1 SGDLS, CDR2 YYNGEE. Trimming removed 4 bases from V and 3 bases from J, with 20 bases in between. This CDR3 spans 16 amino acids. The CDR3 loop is CASSPLGSGLGYEQYF. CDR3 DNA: TGTGCCAGCAGCCCCCTCGGGAGCGGGCTAGGCTACGAGCAGTACTTC.

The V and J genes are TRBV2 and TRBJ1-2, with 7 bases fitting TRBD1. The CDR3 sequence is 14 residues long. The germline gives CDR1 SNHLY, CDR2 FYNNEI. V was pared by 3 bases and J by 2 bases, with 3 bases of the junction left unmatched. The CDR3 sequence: CASSEGQSNYGYTF. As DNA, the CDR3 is TGTGCCAGCAGTGAGGGACAGTCAAACTATGGCTACACCTTC.

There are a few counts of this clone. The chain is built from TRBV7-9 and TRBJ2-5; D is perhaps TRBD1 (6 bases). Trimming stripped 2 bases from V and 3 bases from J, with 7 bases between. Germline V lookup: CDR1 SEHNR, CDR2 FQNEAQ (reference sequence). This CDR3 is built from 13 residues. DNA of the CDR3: TGTGCCAGCAGCTTACAGGGGAAAGAGACCCAGTACTTC. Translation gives CASSLQGKETQYF.

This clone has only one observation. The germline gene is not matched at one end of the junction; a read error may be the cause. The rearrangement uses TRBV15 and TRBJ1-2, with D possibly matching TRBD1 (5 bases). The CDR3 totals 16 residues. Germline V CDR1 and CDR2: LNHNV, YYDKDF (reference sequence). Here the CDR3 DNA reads TGTGCCACCAGCAGATCCGGAAGCCCCGACAGTGGACCCTACCCCTTC. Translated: CATSRSGSPDSGPYPF.

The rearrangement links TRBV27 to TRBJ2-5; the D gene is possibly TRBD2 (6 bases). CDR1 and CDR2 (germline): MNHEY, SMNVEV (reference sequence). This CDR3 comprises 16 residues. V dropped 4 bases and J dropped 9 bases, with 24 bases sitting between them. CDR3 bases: TGTGCCAGCAGTTCCTCAATCGGGACGGGGGTGAAGGCCCAGTACTTC. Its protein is CASSSSIGTGVKAQYF.

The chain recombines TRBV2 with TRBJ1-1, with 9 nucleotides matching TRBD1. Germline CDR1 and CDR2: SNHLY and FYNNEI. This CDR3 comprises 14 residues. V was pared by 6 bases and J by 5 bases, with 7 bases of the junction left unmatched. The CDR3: CASRRDREWTEAFF. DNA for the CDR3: TGTGCCAGCAGGAGGGACAGGGAGTGGACTGAAGCTTTCTTT.

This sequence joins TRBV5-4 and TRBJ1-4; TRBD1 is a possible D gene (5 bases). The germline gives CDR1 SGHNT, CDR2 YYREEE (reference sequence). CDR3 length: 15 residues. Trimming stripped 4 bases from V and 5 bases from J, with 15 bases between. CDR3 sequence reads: CASSRGTARNEKLFF. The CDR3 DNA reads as TGTGCCAGCAGCCGCGGGACGGCGAGGAATGAAAAACTGTTTTTT.

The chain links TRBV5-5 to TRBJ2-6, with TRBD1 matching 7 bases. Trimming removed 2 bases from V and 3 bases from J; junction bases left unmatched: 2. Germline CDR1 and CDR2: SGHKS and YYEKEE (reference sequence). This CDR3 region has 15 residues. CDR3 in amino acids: CASSFQGDGANVLTF. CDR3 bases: TGTGCCAGCAGCTTCCAGGGGGATGGGGCCAACGTCCTGACTTTC.